The source of this T cell receptor beta chain is a study of T cells in Graves' hyperthyroidism and ophthalmopathy. Fresh 10 ml peripheral blood yielded PBMCs. Regarding the study as a whole: Median prediction lead before ophthalmopathy onset was 5 to 7 months with the model.

CDR1 is DFQATT, CDR2 SNEGSKA, per germline (reference sequence). The CDR3 sequence is 13 residues long. J was trimmed by 4 bases and V by 4 bases; bases with no gene match: 4. This clonotype was detected ten times or more. Its target is unknown. RNA transcripts served as the template for amplifying TCR beta CDR3 regions. A set of HTBI primers served as the primers for a first-round RT-PCR of the TCR CDR3. TCRdb redid the calling of the multiplex PCR reads with MiXCR, one entry per CDR3 protein. The table records 310,000 or so distinct CDR3 sequences, over 15% of them present only once. V gene TRBV20-1 combines with J gene TRBJ1-5; the match to TRBD1 covers 7 bases. The origin of this receptor is a woman aged 55 to 70 with Graves' ophthalmopathy. The sequencing input was blood. In DNA form, the CDR3 reads TGCAGTGCTAAGGGGACAGTTAATCAGCCCCAGCATTTT. As protein: CSAKGTVNQPQHF.